This entry features one TCR beta chain sequence. Antigen: not known. The source of the sample is a study of cytomegalovirus exposure and HLA in healthy donors. About the research overall: A prior study identified 100 million to 130 million unique TCR beta sequences from roughly 170 million T cells. Within the Caucasian-associated ancestry cluster were roughly 82% of the 398 genotyped donors. Whole-study findings and limits: In a later analysis, more than 15,000 TCR beta sequences were associated with HLA alleles at 0.05 false discovery rate.

This CDR3 region has 13 residues. V gave up 3 bases and J gave up 8 bases; unmatched junction bases: 5. Germline V gives CDR1 SGHAT, CDR2 FQNNGV. Everyone who donated was a healthy bone marrow donor. This PCR relied on a set of 60 Vbeta primers and 13 Jbeta primers. Sequencing was performed with immunoSEQ multiplex PCR; in TCRdb, only in-frame clones are kept and a portion is missing. In all, the sample yields around 210,000 clones. The specimen sequenced was PBMCs. This receptor was identified in a woman under 40 in good health and CMV-seropositive. The chain is built from TRBV11-2 and TRBJ1-1; 8 nucleotides agree with TRBD1. CDR3 coding DNA: TGTGCCAGCAGCTTCGGACAGGGACGGGAAGCTTTCTTT. This sequence encodes CASSFGQGREAFF.